This T cell receptor (beta chain) stems from a study of identical twins' blood T cells. Each CDR3 protein is one row after TCRdb ran MiXCR on the 5' RACE reads. The sample consists of about 370,000 distinct CDR3 sequences, over 25% of them appearing once. Germline V lookup: CDR1 SGHVS, CDR2 FQNEAQ. Between the trimmed V and J ends, which lost 1 base and 8 bases, there was a span of 11 bases. The CDR3 runs to 14 residues. What was sequenced was PBMCs. The sequence derives from a woman aged 18 to 55 in good health. The rearrangement links TRBV7-8 to TRBJ2-2, with unresolved D. CDR3 sequence reads: CASSLGPFMGELFF. The CDR3 DNA reads TGTGCCAGCAGCTTAGGACCCTTCATGGGGGAGCTGTTTTTT. The whole variable domain, filled in from reference TRBV7-8 and TRBJ2-2, reads GAGVSQSPRYKVAKRGQDVALRCDPISGHVSLFWYQQALGQGPEFLTYFQNEAQLDKSGLPSDRFFAERPEGSVSTLKIQRTQQEDSAVYLCASSLGPFMGELFFGEGSRLTVL.